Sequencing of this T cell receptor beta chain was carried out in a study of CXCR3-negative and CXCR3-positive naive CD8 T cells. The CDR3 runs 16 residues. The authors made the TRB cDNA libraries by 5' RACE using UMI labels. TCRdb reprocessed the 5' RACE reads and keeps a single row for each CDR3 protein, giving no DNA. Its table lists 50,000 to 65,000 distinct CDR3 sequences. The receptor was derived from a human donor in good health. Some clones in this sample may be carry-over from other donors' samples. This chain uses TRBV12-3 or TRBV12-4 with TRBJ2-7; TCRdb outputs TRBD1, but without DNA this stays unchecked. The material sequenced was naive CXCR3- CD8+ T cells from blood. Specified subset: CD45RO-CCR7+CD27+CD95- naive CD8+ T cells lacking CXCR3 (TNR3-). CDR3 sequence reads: CASSLLPGGGSYEQYF.